Each of the 18 T cell receptor beta chains below was sequenced from the same sample in a study of CD8 T cells in ankylosing spondylitis (dated by TCRdb to 2015 to 2018). The library relied on 5' RACE. The instrument was an Illumina HiSeq 2500. TCRdb reworked the public reads: Q25 trimming with fastp, MiXCR clone assembly, productive beta chains retained. CDR3 protein sequences are deduplicated, and each keeps its most common genes and DNA. The table for this sample lists about 140,000 distinct CDR3 sequences; approximately 8.4% of them were counted only once. Together, the top ten hold about 7.1% of the sample. The sample taken for sequencing was synovial fluid, either unsorted or a sorted T cell fraction (not recorded which). The receptors shown here come from a male donor with ankylosing spondylitis.

This clonotype was observed a handful of times. This sequence joins TRBV20-1 and TRBJ2-5; D is ambiguous. The V gene lost 3 bases and the J gene lost 5 bases, with 7 bases spanning the gap. CDR1 and CDR2 from the germline V gene are DFQATT and SNEGSKA (reference sequence). The CDR3 spans 11 residues. DNA of the CDR3: TGCAGTGCTAGGTTCCTGGAGACCCAGTACTTC. It specifies CSARFLETQYF.

This clonotype was observed a few times. This chain links TRBV20-1 with TRBJ2-2; D not resolved. This CDR3 region has 14 residues. Germline V gene data show CDR1 as DFQATT and CDR2 as SNEGSKA (reference sequence). V gave up 4 bases and J gave up 0 bases, with 9 bases separating them. CDR3 protein: CSANTLANTGELFF. The CDR3 DNA reads as TGCAGTGCTAACACCCTCGCGAACACCGGGGAGCTGTTTTTT.

This clonotype was observed a few times. This chain links TRBV5-1 with TRBJ2-1, with 11 nucleotides matching TRBD2. The V gene end was trimmed by 2 bases and the J gene end by 9 bases; junction bases not matched to a gene: 10. CDR1 is SGHRS, CDR2 YFSETQ, per germline. This CDR3 has 16 residues. The CDR3 reads CASSLTSGRLSGEQFF. Written as DNA, the CDR3 is TGCGCCAGCAGCTTAACTAGCGGGAGACTTTCGGGTGAGCAGTTCTTC. Together with reference TRBV5-1 and TRBJ2-1, the CDR3 gives the full variable domain: KAGVTQTPRYLIKTRGQQVTLSCSPISGHRSVSWYQQTPGQGLQFLFEYFSETQRNKGNFPGRFSGRQFSNSRSEMNVSTLELGDSALYLCASSLTSGRLSGEQFFGPGTRLTVL.

This clonotype has at least ten counts. The chain's CDR3 is CASSLAPQGPTEAFF. For the CDR3, the DNA is TGTGCCAGCAGCTTAGCCCCTCAGGGTCCAACTGAAGCTTTCTTT. The chain employs TRBV7-2 and TRBJ1-1; D perhaps matches TRBD1 (5 bases). The CDR3 contains 15 residues. V was clipped by 0 bases and J by 5 bases, with 13 bases between them. Germline assignment: CDR1 SGHTA and CDR2 FQGNSA. Filled out from reference TRBV7-2 and TRBJ1-1, the complete variable domain reads GAGVSQSPSNKVTEKGKDVELRCDPISGHTALYWYRQSLGQGLEFLIYFQGNSAPDKSGLPSDRFSAERTGGSVSTLTIQRTQQEDSAVYLCASSLAPQGPTEAFFGQGTRLTVV.

A few counts support this clonotype. The chain employs TRBV7-2 and TRBJ2-3, with D tentatively TRBD2 (5 bases). Between the trimmed V and J ends, which lost 1 base and 8 bases, there was a span of 13 bases. There are 14 residues in the CDR3. The germline gives CDR1 SGHTA, CDR2 FQGNSA. The CDR3 here is CASSLDRAAPTQYF. CDR3 nucleotide sequence: TGTGCCAGCAGCTTAGATCGAGCGGCACCTACGCAGTATTTT. Drawing the rest from reference TRBV7-2 and TRBJ2-3, the complete variable domain is GAGVSQSPSNKVTEKGKDVELRCDPISGHTALYWYRQSLGQGLEFLIYFQGNSAPDKSGLPSDRFSAERTGGSVSTLTIQRTQQEDSAVYLCASSLDRAAPTQYFGPGTRLTVL.

The chain links TRBV7-2 to TRBJ1-1; a weak D match, TRBD1 (5 bases). CDR3 length: 14 residues. The germline CDR1 and CDR2 sequences are SGHTA and FQGNSA. V was trimmed by 5 bases and J by 6 bases, leaving 16 bases between them. The CDR3 DNA is TGTGCCAGCAGCCCCCGAGCGGGGACCCCTGAAGCTTTCTTT. The encoded protein is CASSPRAGTPEAFF.

The rearrangement uses TRBV11-2 and TRBJ1-2; D remains unclear. V dropped 2 bases and J dropped 3 bases, with 7 bases sitting between them. The CDR3 sequence is 13 residues long. Germline values: CDR1 SGHAT, CDR2 FQNNGV. The CDR3 region has the DNA TGTGCCAGCAGCTTACGCGGCTACTATGGCTACACCTTC. It translates to CASSLRGYYGYTF.

The sample holds a few counts of this clonotype. The V and J genes are TRBV20-1 and TRBJ1-2; 9 nucleotides align to TRBD1. Germline V gene lookup returns CDR1 DFQATT and CDR2 SNEGSKA (reference sequence). Germline trimming cut 5 bases from V and 8 bases from J; bases unmatched to any gene: 12. The CDR3 covers 14 residues. The CDR3 DNA sequence: TGCAGTGCTCCATCCTTACAGGGGGCGAAGGGCTACACCTTC. Encoded protein: CSAPSLQGAKGYTF.

This clonotype was seen many times. This chain uses TRBV5-1 with TRBJ2-1; 7 bases match TRBD2. The J segment lost 5 bases and the V segment lost 4 bases, leaving 9 bases of the junction unmatched. From germline, CDR1 is SGHRS and CDR2 YFSETQ. The CDR3 length is 15 residues. CDR3 amino acids: CASSDGLGWDNEQFF. The DNA for the CDR3 is TGCGCCAGCAGCGATGGACTAGGGTGGGACAATGAGCAGTTCTTC.

The V gene is TRBV24-1, the J gene TRBJ1-5, with D uncertain. The germline gives CDR1 KGHDR, CDR2 SFDVKD. Between the trimmed V and J ends, which lost 3 bases and 6 bases, there was a span of 5 bases. The CDR3 sequence is 12 residues long. CDR3 residues: CATSDGSQPQHF. DNA of the CDR3: TGTGCCACCAGTGATGGGAGTCAGCCCCAGCATTTT.

This clonotype came up many times. The chain couples TRBV5-1 to TRBJ2-2; D tentatively reads TRBD1 or TRBD2 (5 bases each). The V end lost 10 bases, the J end lost 4 bases, and 20 bases lay between the germline ends. This CDR3 contains 15 residues. The germline V gene encodes CDR1 SGHRS and CDR2 YFSETQ. Here the CDR3 reads CASRQTTASTGELFF. CDR3 in DNA: TGCGCCTCTAGACAGACTACTGCGAGCACCGGGGAGCTGTTTTTT.

This clonotype occurred many times. DNA for the CDR3: TGTGCCAGCAGCCGGACAGGGTTGGGCAATCAGCCCCAGCATTTT. Amino acids: CASSRTGLGNQPQHF. J is TRBJ1-5 and V is TRBV5-5; 8 bases fit TRBD1. The CDR3 is 15 residues long. CDR1 is SGHKS and CDR2 is YYEKEE in the germline V gene (reference sequence). J lost 2 bases, V lost 4 bases, and 5 bases had no gene match. Full variable domain (rest looked up from reference TRBV5-5 and TRBJ1-5): DAGVTQSPTHLIKTRGQQVTLRCSPISGHKSVSWYQQVLGQGPQFIFQYYEKEERGRGNFPDRFSARQFPNYSSELNVNALLLGDSALYLCASSRTGLGNQPQHFGDGTRLSIL.

This clonotype was seen many times. This chain uses TRBV12-3 or TRBV12-4 with TRBJ2-7; no clear D gene. The CDR3 covers 13 residues. The ends were cut back, 3 bases at V and 5 bases at J, with 11 bases in the middle. The CDR3 DNA reads as TGTGCCAGCAGTTTCGTACCCGACCACGAGCAGTACTTC. As protein: CASSFVPDHEQYF.

This clonotype appeared many times. The rearrangement links TRBV4-2 to TRBJ1-1; unclear D gene. Germline loops: CDR1 LGHNA, CDR2 YNFKEQ. This CDR3 contains 13 residues. The ends were cut back, 5 bases at V and 1 base at J, with 8 bases in the middle. The CDR3 loop reads CASSSQRNTEAFF. CDR3 DNA sequence: TGTGCCAGCAGCTCCCAGAGGAACACTGAAGCTTTCTTT.

This clonotype has only a few counts. The chain carries TRBV7-9 and TRBJ1-5; no firm D call. CDR3 length: 14 amino acids. V lost 3 bases and J lost 11, with 17 bases in between. Germline lookup yields CDR1 SEHNR and CDR2 FQNEAQ (reference sequence). Here the CDR3 DNA reads TGTGCCAGCAGCTTCTGGCCGTCTGAGTCAGCCCAGCATTTT. The encoded protein is CASSFWPSESAQHF.

This clonotype showed up many times. The chain joins TRBV18 to TRBJ1-1; possibly TRBD1 for D (5 bases). CDR1 KGHSH and CDR2 LQKENI come from the germline V gene. Trimming shortened V by 3 bases and J by 2 bases, and 16 bases separated the two germline ends. This CDR3 is 16 amino acids long. In DNA, the CDR3 is TGTGCCAGCTCACCTACAGGTATTGGGGCCAACACTGAAGCTTTCTTT. It is translated as CASSPTGIGANTEAFF.

This clonotype was seen only a few times. V and J are TRBV27 and TRBJ2-7; tentative D call: TRBD1 (6 bases). V lost 6 bases and J 1 base, leaving 16 bases between the germline ends. Per germline, CDR1 MNHEY and CDR2 SMNVEV (reference sequence). This CDR3 contains 15 residues. The CDR3 here is CASSSNRVGSYEQYF. CDR3 nucleotide sequence: TGTGCCAGCAGCTCAAACAGGGTTGGGTCCTACGAGCAGTACTTC.

This clonotype was detected a few times. The chain links TRBV6-6 to TRBJ1-2, with a tentative D call TRBD1 (5 bases). CDR1 is MNHNY, CDR2 SVGAGI, per germline (reference sequence). V lost 4 bases to trimming and J lost 7 bases, with 13 bases between them. The CDR3 spans 13 residues. The CDR3 is CASSSNEGRGYTF. CDR3 nucleotide sequence: TGTGCCAGCAGTTCCAATGAGGGACGTGGCTACACCTTC.